The 12 T cell receptor beta chains in this list originate from one sample, sequenced in a study of beta chain features in type 1 diabetes. Antigen specificity for these receptors is unknown. The study reverse transcribed the entire isolated RNA, so it sequenced expressed TCRB transcripts. The method was immunoSEQ multiplex PCR; TCRdb's version includes in-frame clones alone and lacks a portion of them. The sample yields around 130,000 clones, approximately 10% seen once. Overall study findings and caveats: Shorter TCRB CDR3s, moderately but significantly so, marked every one of the four CD4+ subsets in Type 1 diabetes patients.

Source material: central memory CD4+ T cells from blood. The receptor source for this set is a man in his thirties or forties with type 1 diabetes.

The V gene is TRBV18, the J gene TRBJ2-5; 12 bases align to TRBD2. Germline CDR1 is KGHSH and CDR2 is LQKENI. CDR3 length: 16 amino acids. V lost 6 bases and J lost 4; bases outside the gene matches: 9. In nucleotides, the CDR3 is TGTGCCAGCTCCCACCGACTAGCGGGGGCGGCAGAGACCCAGTACTTC. This encodes CASSHRLAGAAETQYF.

This clone was counted many times. CDR3: CSVNERGETQYF. The CDR3, as DNA: TGCAGCGTCAATGAAAGGGGTGAGACCCAGTACTTC. The chain uses TRBV29-1 and TRBJ2-5, with D perhaps TRBD1 (5 bases). The CDR3 consists of 12 residues. Trimming removed 6 bases from V and 5 bases from J, with 13 bases in between. Germline loops: CDR1 SQVTM, CDR2 ANQGSEA. The variable domain in full, with the rest retrieved from reference TRBV29-1 and TRBJ2-5, is SAVISQKPSRDICQRGTSLTIQCQVDSQVTMMFWYRQQPGQSLTLIATANQGSEATYESGFVIDKFPISRPNLTFSTLTVSNMSPEDSSIYLCSVNERGETQYFGPGTRLLVL.

This clone was found a few times. This chain uses TRBV2 with TRBJ2-1, with a tentative D call TRBD2 (5 bases). This CDR3 is 12 amino acids long. V shed 1 base and J shed 10 bases, with 8 bases lying between them. The germline V gene has CDR1 SNHLY and CDR2 FYNNEI. CDR3 protein: CASSEGVAEQFF. For the CDR3, the DNA is TGTGCCAGCAGTGAAGGGGTAGCGGAGCAGTTCTTC.

The chain combines TRBV11-1 with TRBJ1-4; D gene ambiguous. CDR3 length: 18 residues. Germline V gene data show CDR1 as SGHAT and CDR2 as FQDESV (reference sequence). Trimming shortened V by 1 base and J by 0 bases, and 15 bases separated the two germline ends. CDR3 loop: CASSLGGGGYTTNEKLFF. In DNA, the CDR3 is TGTGCCAGCAGCTTAGGCGGCGGCGGATATACAACTAATGAAAAACTGTTTTTT.

The chain couples TRBV5-4 to TRBJ2-2; the D is unclear. CDR1 and CDR2 (germline): SGHNT, YYREEE (reference sequence). The V end lost 4 bases, the J end lost 1 base, and 5 bases lay between the germline ends. This CDR3 has 13 residues. The CDR3: CASSTLNTGELFF. CDR3 DNA: TGTGCCAGCAGCACATTGAACACCGGGGAGCTGTTTTTT.

This clone was seen only a few times. This rearrangement joins TRBV30 to TRBJ2-2; 7 bases are a match to TRBD1. The V segment lost 6 bases and the J segment 4 bases; nucleotides outside the gene matches: 8. CDR1 and CDR2 (germline): GTSNPN, SVGIG (reference sequence). The CDR3 runs 14 residues. CDR3 bases: TGTGCCTGCCAATCCAGGACAGGCACCGGGGAGCTGTTTTTT. It translates to CACQSRTGTGELFF.

This clone was seen a handful of times. The rearrangement joins TRBV4-2 to TRBJ2-3; tentatively, D is TRBD2 (7 bases). The CDR3 consists of 16 residues. Trimming took off 0 bases at V and 4 bases at J, with 14 bases between the two ends. Germline loops: CDR1 LGHNA, CDR2 YNFKEQ. CDR3 sequence: CASSQELGGGPDTQYF. The CDR3 coding sequence is TGTGCCAGCAGCCAAGAACTGGGGGGGGGCCCAGATACGCAGTATTTT.

This chain connects TRBV4-3 to TRBJ2-3; 7 bases match TRBD2. J gave up 2 bases and V 4 bases, and 0 bases lay outside the gene matches. The length of the CDR3 is 13 residues. Germline loops: CDR1 LGHNA, CDR2 YSLEER. CDR3 sequence reads: CASSRDYTDTQYF. CDR3 nucleotide sequence: TGCGCCAGCAGCCGGGACTACACAGATACGCAGTATTTT.

V usage is TRBV5-4 and J usage is TRBJ1-1, with D possibly matching TRBD1 (5 bases). The CDR3 has 12 residues. CDR1 SGHNT and CDR2 YYREEE come from the germline V gene (reference sequence). V lost 4 bases and J lost 4, with 8 bases in between. The CDR3 bases are TGTGCCAGCAGCCCTCAGGGCACTGAAGCTTTCTTT. Protein product: CASSPQGTEAFF.

The V call is TRBV11-2, the J call TRBJ2-3; D unclear. CDR1 and CDR2 from the germline V gene are SGHAT and FQNNGV. The CDR3 has 13 amino acids. Trimming stripped 3 bases from V and 1 base from J, with 5 bases between. CDR3 residues: CASSFSGTDTQYF. For the CDR3, the DNA is TGTGCCAGCAGCTTCTCCGGCACAGATACGCAGTATTTT.

The chain carries TRBV2 and TRBJ1-5; D call uncertain. Germline CDR1 reads SNHLY; CDR2 reads FYNNEI. Trimming removed 0 bases at V and 0 bases at J, with 9 bases between. There are 16 residues in the CDR3. CDR3 nucleotides: TGTGCCAGCAGTGAAGCGCGCGGTAATAGCAATCAGCCCCAGCATTTT. Residues: CASSEARGNSNQPQHF.

Concerning this clone: The same CDR3 arises from other DNA sequences in this sample as well. The chain is built from TRBV5-4 and TRBJ2-5; 10 nucleotides line up with TRBD1. Germline V CDR1 and CDR2: SGHNT, YYREEE (reference sequence). The CDR3 extends over 14 amino acids. V lost 5 bases and J lost 4; bases outside the gene matches: 5. CDR3 amino acids: CASSRQGAVETQYF. The CDR3 region has the DNA TGTGCCAGCAGTAGACAGGGGGCGGTAGAGACCCAGTACTTC.